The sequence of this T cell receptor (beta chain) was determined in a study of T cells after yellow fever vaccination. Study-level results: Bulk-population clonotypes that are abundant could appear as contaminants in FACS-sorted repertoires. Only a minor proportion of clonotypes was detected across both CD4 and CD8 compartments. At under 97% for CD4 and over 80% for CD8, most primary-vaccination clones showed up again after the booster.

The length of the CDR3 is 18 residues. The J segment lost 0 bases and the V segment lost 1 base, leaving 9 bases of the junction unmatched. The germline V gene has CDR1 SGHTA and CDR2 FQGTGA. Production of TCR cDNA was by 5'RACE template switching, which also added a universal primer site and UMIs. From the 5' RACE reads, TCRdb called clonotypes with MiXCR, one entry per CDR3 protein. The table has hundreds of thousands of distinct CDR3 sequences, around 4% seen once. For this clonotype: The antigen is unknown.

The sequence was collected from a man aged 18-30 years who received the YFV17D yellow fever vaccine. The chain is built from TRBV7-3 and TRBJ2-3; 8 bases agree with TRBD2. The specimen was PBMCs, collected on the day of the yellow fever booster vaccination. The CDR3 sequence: CASSLSLASGPSTDTQYF. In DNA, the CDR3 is TGTGCCAGCAGCTTAAGTCTGGCTAGCGGGCCGAGCACAGATACGCAGTATTTT.